This TCR beta chain was sequenced in a study of T-cell reconstitution after alpha-beta-depleted transplantation in children. CDR1 and CDR2 from the germline V gene are KGHSH and LQKENI. CDR3 length: 14 residues. Trimming removed 0 bases at V and 4 bases at J, with 4 bases between. A TCRbeta library incorporating unique molecular identifiers was prepared. Each CDR3 protein is one row after TCRdb ran MiXCR on the PCR reads. The data hold roughly 590,000 distinct CDR3 sequences, with 15% to 20% observed a single time. J is TRBJ1-6 and V is TRBV18; D is undetermined. The starting material was PBMCs from the stem cell graft donor, obtained from the stem cell graft. This clonotype was sampled from a human donor who donated a stem cell graft to a child with acute myeloid leukemia. CDR3: CASSPPEYNSPLHF. The CDR3 bases are TGTGCCAGCTCACCACCGGAATATAATTCACCCCTCCACTTT.